The 13 T cell receptor beta chains listed next were all sequenced from one sample in a study of blood T cells in healthy people across ages. The use of a sample-barcoded 5' primer and a J-beta primer mix characterized a second PCR of roughly 7 to 11 cycles. MiXCR, run by TCRdb on the 5' RACE reads, gives a single entry per CDR3 protein. This sample has 750,000 or so distinct CDR3 sequences, with approximately 25% found just once. These data were likewise used in another study, on T cells of mothers and their children.

The sample was blood. The receptors here all came from a boy younger than 18 in good health.

The rearrangement links TRBV20-1 to TRBJ2-4, with D perhaps matching TRBD2 (6 bases). The CDR3 spans 15 residues. The V end lost 5 bases, the J end lost 1 base, and 15 bases lay between the germline ends. Per the germline V gene, CDR1 is DFQATT and CDR2 is SNEGSKA (reference sequence). The CDR3 sequence is CSAQGTLQAKNIQYF. CDR3 nucleotide sequence: TGCAGTGCTCAAGGGACTCTCCAGGCCAAAAACATTCAGTACTTC.

This clonotype has just a few counts. The chain links TRBV3-1 to TRBJ2-1; 7 bases match TRBD1. V lost 6 bases to trimming and J lost 5 bases; unmatched junction nucleotides: 13. This CDR3 is built from 16 residues. Germline V gives CDR1 LGHDT, CDR2 YNNKEL (reference sequence). CDR3 region: CASSPLRQGVNNEQFF. In nucleotides, the CDR3 is TGTGCCAGCAGTCCCTTGCGCCAGGGGGTGAACAATGAGCAGTTCTTC.

V is TRBV28 and J is TRBJ1-1; D remains ambiguous. Germline loops: CDR1 MDHEN, CDR2 SYDVKM. The CDR3 loop spans 11 amino acids. Deletions cut 5 bases from V and 11 bases from J, with 12 bases between. Here the CDR3 reads CASSTSPRAFF. The CDR3 DNA reads as TGTGCCAGCAGTACCTCCCCGCGCGCTTTCTTT.

A few counts support this clonotype. CDR3 amino acids: CAITAGVRVSVSDEQYF. CDR3 sequence (DNA): TGTGCCATCACCGCCGGGGTCAGGGTGTCCGTGAGCGACGAGCAGTACTTC. The V gene is TRBV10-3, the J gene TRBJ2-7, with D possibly being TRBD1 or TRBD2 (5 bases each). The CDR3 consists of 17 residues. Looked up from germline, CDR1 is ENHRY and CDR2 is SYGVKD. With 7 bases removed from V and 5 bases from J, the gap between germline ends came to 27 bases.

The genes are TRBV15 and TRBJ1-3, with TRBD1 as a possible D gene (5 bases). The V and J ends lost 0 bases and 4 bases respectively, with 16 bases between them. The CDR3 has 17 residues. Germline CDR1 is LNHNV and CDR2 is YYDKDF (reference sequence). DNA for the CDR3: TGTGCCACCAGCAGAGATCGGGGGGGATCAATCGGAAACACCATATATTTT. Residues: CATSRDRGGSIGNTIYF.

The rearrangement uses TRBV20-1 and TRBJ2-4, with 7 positions matching TRBD1. CDR3 size: 14 residues. After removal of 5 bases from V and 1 base from J, the junction contained 5 bases not matched to a gene. Germline lookup yields CDR1 DFQATT and CDR2 SNEGSKA (reference sequence). DNA of the CDR3: TGCAGTGCTCCGACAGGGTCGGCCAAAAACATTCAGTACTTC. It translates to CSAPTGSAKNIQYF.

This clonotype has more than one count but fewer than ten. The chain uses TRBV7-8 and TRBJ2-5; 7 bases agree with TRBD2. The J call could be wrong; TRBJ2-1 is a better fit for the DNA end. Per the germline V gene, CDR1 is SGHVS and CDR2 is FQNEAQ. The CDR3 runs to 15 residues. CDR3 coding DNA: TGTGCCAGCAGCTTAGTCCCTAACGGGGGGTATGAGCAGTTCTTC. It specifies CASSLVPNGGYEQFF.

This clonotype has just a few counts. This chain links TRBV7-9 with TRBJ2-5; tentatively, D is TRBD1 (6 bases). The J call may be incorrect, as the DNA end agrees better with TRBJ2-1. CDR3 length: 14 amino acids. Germline V gene lookup returns CDR1 SEHNR and CDR2 FQNEAQ (reference sequence). The CDR3: CASSLAFGGVEQFF. CDR3 coding DNA: TGTGCCAGCAGCTTAGCTTTTGGGGGCGTTGAGCAGTTCTTC.

The V gene is TRBV7-9, the J gene TRBJ2-4; no reliable D call. The germline V gene has CDR1 SEHNR and CDR2 FQNEAQ (reference sequence). The CDR3 is 12 residues long. Trimming pared 5 bases from V and 8 bases from J, leaving 10 bases between. CDR3 amino acids: CASSPRLDIQYF. CDR3 in DNA: TGTGCCAGCAGCCCCCGCCTGGACATTCAGTACTTC.

V gene TRBV5-1 combines with J gene TRBJ2-5, with 7 bases identical to TRBD1. The trim removed 4 bases at V and 3 bases at J, leaving 6 bases unmatched. This CDR3 spans 14 amino acids. CDR1 SGHRS and CDR2 YFSETQ come from the germline V gene. The CDR3 loop reads CASSPHGQEETQYF. In nucleotides, the CDR3 is TGCGCCAGCAGCCCCCATGGACAGGAAGAGACCCAGTACTTC.

The chain has TRBV11-3 and TRBJ1-4; D is unclear. Trimming took off 1 base at V and 0 bases at J, with 9 bases between the two ends. Germline CDR1 SGHNT, CDR2 YENEEA. The CDR3 has 16 residues. Here the CDR3 reads CASSLGGDSTNEKLFF. In DNA, the CDR3 is TGTGCCAGCAGCTTAGGAGGAGACTCAACTAATGAAAAACTGTTTTTT.

This clonotype was seen a handful of times. This rearrangement joins TRBV4-3 to TRBJ1-1; D unresolved. Germline CDR1 is LGHNA and CDR2 is YSLEER. V dropped 6 bases and J dropped 6 bases, with 17 bases sitting between them. The CDR3 is made up of 14 amino acids. CDR3 in DNA: TGCGCCAGCAGTCTGATACTACTGGGCCCTGAAGCTTTCTTT. Its translation is CASSLILLGPEAFF.

The CDR3 region has the DNA TGTGCCATCAGTGAGTCGGGACAGGGACGGACTGAAGCTTTCTTT. This encodes CAISESGQGRTEAFF. The V gene is TRBV10-3, the J gene TRBJ1-1; 9 nucleotides agree with TRBD1. The CDR3 consists of 15 residues. J was trimmed by 5 bases and V by 0 bases; bases with no gene match: 4. CDR1 is ENHRY, CDR2 SYGVKD, per germline.